These 30 T cell receptor beta chains were all obtained from the same sample, sequenced in a study of blood T cell repertoires in COVID-19. Assay: immunoSEQ multiplex PCR; the TCRdb copy retains only in-frame clones and omits some. The data contain about 35,000 clones, approximately 85% of them seen just once; the ten biggest clones take up 40% to 55%. Sequencing was performed on peripheral blood. These receptor sequences come from a man in his 60s with active or convalescent COVID-19.

This clone appeared a single time. The genes are TRBV13 and TRBJ2-3, with 10 positions matching TRBD2. V dropped 7 bases and J dropped 3; count of bases not matched to a gene: 7. This CDR3 contains 15 residues. Per germline, CDR1 PRHDT and CDR2 FYEKMQ (reference sequence). CDR3 bases: TGTGCCAGCATTCAGCGGGGGGGCAGGACAGATACGCAGTATTTT. Amino acid sequence: CASIQRGGRTDTQYF. Combining the CDR3 with reference TRBV13 and TRBJ2-3 gives the whole variable domain AAGVIQSPRHLIKEKRETATLKCYPIPRHDTVYWYQQGPGQDPQFLISFYEKMQSDKGSIPDRFSAQQFSDYHSELNMSSLELGDSALYFCASIQRGGRTDTQYFGPGTRLTVL.

The V gene is TRBV11-2, the J gene TRBJ2-5; a weak D match, TRBD2 (5 bases). V lost 1 base, J lost 5 bases, and 14 bases lay in between. The V gene's germline CDR1 is SGHAT and CDR2 FQNNGV. The CDR3 contains 15 residues. DNA for the CDR3: TGTGCCAGCAGCTTAGGAGCCTCACCGGGGGAGACCCAGTACTTC. Its protein product is CASSLGASPGETQYF.

The chain combines TRBV6-2 or TRBV6-3 with TRBJ1-4; 11 bases fit TRBD1. Germline V gives CDR1 MNHEY, CDR2 SVGEGT. The CDR3 has 15 residues. V lost 5 bases and J lost 5; bases outside the gene matches: 4. DNA for the CDR3: TGTGCCAGCAGTCTGGACAGGGGGCGAAATGAAAAACTGTTTTTT. As protein: CASSLDRGRNEKLFF.

The rearrangement links TRBV21-1 to TRBJ1-2. TRBV21-1 is recorded as a pseudogene. CDR3 length: 13 residues. The CDR3 nucleotides read TGTGCCAGCAGCAAAAGCCGGGGTGGAGGCTACACCTTC. Translation gives CASSKSRGGGYTF.

Note on this clone: Compared with germline, one end of the junction differs, possibly owing to a read error. The chain recombines TRBV11-2 with TRBJ1-2; tentative D call: TRBD1 (6 bases). Germline V gives CDR1 SGHAT, CDR2 FQNNGV. The CDR3 length is 14 residues. In DNA, the CDR3 is TGTGCCAGCAGCTTGGGGCGGGGGGGCTATGGCCACACCTTC. It is translated as CASSLGRGGYGHTF.

The chain combines TRBV28 with TRBJ2-2, with D maybe TRBD2 (5 bases). CDR1 and CDR2 from the germline V gene are MDHEN and SYDVKM. CDR3 length: 13 amino acids. The V and J ends lost 4 bases and 7 bases respectively, with 10 bases between them. The CDR3 DNA follows: TGTGCCAGCAGTTCCACTAGGATCGGGGAGCTGTTTTTT. This translates into CASSSTRIGELFF.

This clone came up once. The chain employs TRBV9 and TRBJ1-4, with D possibly being TRBD1 (5 bases). Germline V gene lookup returns CDR1 SGDLS and CDR2 YYNGEE. Trimming took 0 bases from V and 6 from J, leaving 15 bases between them. The CDR3 is 16 amino acids. The CDR3 protein is CASSVAVTAKDEKLFF. The DNA of the CDR3 is TGTGCCAGCAGCGTAGCTGTGACAGCTAAAGATGAAAAACTGTTTTTT.

The V and J genes are TRBV19 and TRBJ2-2; no clear D. CDR3 length: 14 amino acids. With 3 bases removed from V and 1 base from J, the gap between germline ends came to 6 bases. From germline, CDR1 is LNHDA and CDR2 SQIVND (reference sequence). The CDR3 sequence is CASSIDKNTGELFF. The DNA of the CDR3 is TGTGCCAGTAGTATCGACAAGAACACCGGGGAGCTGTTTTTT. The whole variable domain, remainder taken from reference TRBV19 and TRBJ2-2, is DGGITQSPKYLFRKEGQNVTLSCEQNLNHDAMYWYRQDPGQGLRLIYYSQIVNDFQKGDIAEGYSVSREKKESFPLTVTSAQKNPTAFYLCASSIDKNTGELFFGEGSRLTVL.

The chain employs TRBV27 and TRBJ1-2; D is unclear. Germline-derived CDR1 and CDR2 are MNHEY and SMNVEV (reference sequence). There are 12 residues in the CDR3. V lost 8 bases and J 4 bases, leaving 11 bases between the germline ends. The CDR3 DNA sequence: TGTGCCAGCGGAGGTGGGGTCTATGGCTACACCTTC. It encodes CASGGGVYGYTF.

The count of this clone is one. The chain recombines TRBV28 with TRBJ2-5, with D possibly matching TRBD2 (6 bases). V dropped 6 bases and J dropped 5 bases, with 13 bases sitting between them. Germline V lookup: CDR1 MDHEN, CDR2 SYDVKM. The CDR3 sequence is 13 residues long. The CDR3 sequence: CASRRGVAETQYF. DNA for the CDR3: TGTGCCAGCAGGCGGGGAGTAGCGGAGACCCAGTACTTC.

This clone was seen once. J is TRBJ1-2 and V is TRBV2; TRBD1 matches at 12 bases. V shed 10 bases, J shed 8 bases, and the junction held 11 bases outside the gene matches. Germline V gene sequence: CDR1 SNHLY, CDR2 FYNNEI. The CDR3 spans 14 residues. CDR3: CATLWDRGQGGYTF. The CDR3 nucleotides read TGTGCCACTCTTTGGGACAGGGGGCAGGGAGGCTACACCTTC. Full variable domain (missing parts from reference TRBV2 and TRBJ1-2): EPEVTQTPSHQVTQMGQEVILRCVPISNHLYFYWYRQILGQKVEFLVSFYNNEISEKSEIFDDQFSVERPDGSNFTLKIRSTKLEDSAMYFCATLWDRGQGGYTFGSGTRLTVV.

The J gene is TRBJ1-6, the V gene TRBV19; possible D gene TRBD1, 5 bases. The CDR3 length is 15 residues. Germline V gene sequence: CDR1 LNHDA, CDR2 SQIVND (reference sequence). V shed 6 bases and J shed 0 bases, with 9 bases lying between them. In nucleotides, the CDR3 is TGTGCCAGTAGCGGGGGTGGCTCCTATAATTCACCCCTCCACTTT. This encodes CASSGGGSYNSPLHF.

The chain carries TRBV19 and TRBJ1-5; D gene ambiguous. V was trimmed by 2 bases and J by 5 bases, leaving 7 bases between them. The CDR3 sequence is 13 residues long. Germline values: CDR1 LNHDA, CDR2 SQIVND (reference sequence). CDR3 DNA sequence: TGTGCCAGTAGTATAAATCCCGATCAGCCCCAGCATTTT. Its translation is CASSINPDQPQHF.

The chain joins TRBV7-9 to TRBJ2-1; 8 bases agree with TRBD2. Per germline, CDR1 SEHNR and CDR2 FQNEAQ (reference sequence). V shed 0 bases, J shed 3 bases, and the junction held 7 bases outside the gene matches. There are 17 residues in the CDR3. The CDR3 region has the DNA TGTGCCAGCAGCTTAGCCCGAGCGGGAGAGATCTACAATGAGCAGTTCTTC. This gives the protein CASSLARAGEIYNEQFF.

This chain uses TRBV6-5 with TRBJ1-1; D uncertain. The length of the CDR3 is 13 residues. In germline, CDR1 is MNHEY, CDR2 SVGAGI. Deletions cut 2 bases from V and 11 bases from J, with 15 bases between. In DNA, the CDR3 is TGTGCCAGCAGTTACCCCCCCCGGAACGGGGCTTTCTTT. Protein: CASSYPPRNGAFF.

The chain joins TRBV28 to TRBJ2-2, with D possibly TRBD2 on 6 matching bases. The CDR3 is 13 amino acids. V was pared by 10 bases and J by 7 bases, with 16 bases between. Germline values: CDR1 MDHEN, CDR2 SYDVKM. This CDR3 reads CATYREVGGELFF. Here the CDR3 DNA reads TGTGCCACCTATAGGGAGGTCGGCGGGGAGCTGTTTTTT.

J is TRBJ2-5 and V is TRBV12-5, with 9 bases identical to TRBD1. Germline V CDR1 and CDR2: LGHNT, FRNRAP. The J segment lost 5 bases and the V segment lost 0 bases, leaving 7 bases of the junction unmatched. The CDR3 runs to 16 residues. The CDR3 DNA follows: TGTGCTAGTGGTTTGGTAGGACAGGGGAGGTCTGAGACCCAGTACTTC. It codes for CASGLVGQGRSETQYF.

This rearrangement joins TRBV7-2 to TRBJ2-1, with TRBD2 as a possible D gene (5 bases). There are 15 residues in the CDR3. Germline V lookup: CDR1 SGHTA, CDR2 FQGNSA. With 5 bases removed from V and 2 bases from J, the gap between germline ends came to 13 bases. CDR3 in amino acids: CASSLDWRPYNEQFF. The CDR3 coding sequence is TGTGCCAGCAGCCTGGACTGGCGCCCCTACAATGAGCAGTTCTTC.

The J gene is TRBJ1-5, the V gene TRBV6-1; TRBD1 aligns across 7 bases. Germline V gene sequence: CDR1 MNHNS, CDR2 SASEGT. Trimming cost V 2 bases and J 1 base; bases outside gene matches: 5. The CDR3 covers 16 residues. CDR3 in DNA: TGTGCCAGCAGTGAACAGGTACAGGGGAGCAATCAGCCCCAGCATTTT. Protein sequence: CASSEQVQGSNQPQHF.

This clone was observed once. The chain employs TRBV6-1 and TRBJ2-3; TRBD2 matches at 12 bases. The CDR3 sequence is 16 residues long. Unmatched junction bases numbered 3, after V lost 4 bases and J lost 1 base. Germline CDR1 reads MNHNS; CDR2 reads SASEGT. The CDR3 loop is CASSARLAGGTDTQYF. As DNA, the CDR3 is TGTGCCAGCAGTGCCCGACTAGCGGGAGGCACAGATACGCAGTATTTT.

This clone has only a few counts. The chain couples TRBV27 to TRBJ1-6; no firm D call. V was clipped by 3 bases and J by 5 bases, with 8 bases between them. Germline CDR1 reads MNHEY; CDR2 reads SMNVEV (reference sequence). This CDR3 contains 14 residues. The CDR3 DNA reads as TGTGCCAGCAGTTTTCGGGTAGATAATTCACCCCTCCACTTT. This gives the protein CASSFRVDNSPLHF.

This clone was recorded a few times. The gene calls are TRBV27 and TRBJ1-5, with 7 bases aligning to TRBD1. Germline V gives CDR1 MNHEY, CDR2 SMNVEV (reference sequence). This CDR3 region has 15 residues. Unmatched junction bases numbered 7, after V lost 6 bases and J lost 2 bases. In DNA, the CDR3 is TGTGCCAGCAGGAGACAGGGTACCGGCAATCAGCCCCAGCATTTT. Amino acids: CASRRQGTGNQPQHF.

CDR3 nucleotides: TGTGCCAGCAGTTTGTCCTGGCCGGAGACCCAGTACTTC. It encodes CASSLSWPETQYF. The chain is built from TRBV28 and TRBJ2-5; D remains ambiguous. This CDR3 has 13 residues. From germline, CDR1 is MDHEN and CDR2 SYDVKM. Trimming left V 3 bases short and J 5 bases short, with 10 bases between.

The chain is built from TRBV30 and TRBJ1-5; a weak D match, TRBD1 (6 bases). V was pared by 0 bases and J by 6 bases, with 12 bases between. Germline-derived CDR1 and CDR2 are GTSNPN and SVGIG (reference sequence). The CDR3 totals 14 residues. The CDR3 nucleotides are TGTGCCTGGAGTGTTTCGGGGGGCGGTCAGCCCCAGCATTTT. Protein sequence: CAWSVSGGGQPQHF.

The rearrangement links TRBV5-6 to TRBJ2-7, with 9 bases that match TRBD2. The ends lost 0 bases at V and 1 base at J; junction bases unmatched: 5. Germline values: CDR1 SGHDT, CDR2 YYEEEE. CDR3 length: 16 amino acids. The CDR3 region has the DNA TGTGCCAGCAGCTTGGCGGGTAGCGGGAGTTCCTACGAGCAGTACGTC. Its translation is CASSLAGSGSSYEQYV.

This clone was seen a single time. This chain joins TRBV6-5 and TRBJ1-2, with D possibly TRBD1 on 6 matching bases. Looked up from germline, CDR1 is MNHEY and CDR2 is SVGAGI. This CDR3 has 12 amino acids. V was shortened by 5 bases and J by 7 bases, with 11 bases between the two germline ends. The CDR3 DNA reads as TGTGCCAGCAGTCTGACAGGCACTGGCTACACCTTC. Translating gives CASSLTGTGYTF.

The genes are TRBV6-2 or TRBV6-3 and TRBJ2-7; 8 bases align to TRBD2. Trimming cost V 0 bases and J 1 base; bases outside gene matches: 5. The CDR3 is made up of 16 amino acids. The germline V gene encodes CDR1 MNHEY and CDR2 SVGEGT. CDR3 residues: CASSYSKTSGSYEQYV. As DNA, the CDR3 is TGTGCCAGCAGTTACTCGAAAACTAGCGGTTCCTACGAGCAGTACGTC.

The chain links TRBV20-1 to TRBJ2-2, with D perhaps TRBD1 (5 bases). Germline values: CDR1 DFQATT, CDR2 SNEGSKA (reference sequence). There are 16 residues in the CDR3. Trimming took off 3 bases at V and 4 bases at J, with 18 bases between the two ends. CDR3 DNA: TGCAGTGCTAGTCGACAGACTCACCTGGGCACCGGGGAGCTGTTTTTT. It encodes CSASRQTHLGTGELFF.

The chain carries TRBV20-1 and TRBJ2-3; D is unclear. The germline gives CDR1 DFQATT, CDR2 SNEGSKA (reference sequence). The CDR3 is made up of 11 amino acids. V lost 0 bases, J lost 6 bases, and 4 bases lay in between. The CDR3: CSARDHDTQYF. In DNA, the CDR3 is TGCAGTGCTAGAGATCATGATACGCAGTATTTT.

The chain employs TRBV19 and TRBJ1-2, with D perhaps matching TRBD1 (6 bases). The CDR3 loop spans 13 amino acids. Germline V CDR1 and CDR2: LNHDA, SQIVND (reference sequence). V lost 3 bases, J lost 3 bases, and 8 bases lay in between. The CDR3 coding sequence is TGTGCCAGTAGTATGGCAGGGGACTATGGCTACACCTTC. This sequence encodes CASSMAGDYGYTF.